Presented here are 25 T cell receptor beta chains from one specimen sequenced in a study of blood T cell repertoires in COVID-19. Here immunoSEQ multiplex PCR was the method, and the copy in TCRdb shows in-frame clones only, minus some. The sample includes 350,000 to 400,000 clones, 88% of them seen just once. Sequenced material: PBMCs or T cells enriched from blood (not recorded which). These receptors were taken from a woman younger than 35 who had recovered from COVID-19.

The V call is TRBV11-2, the J call TRBJ1-1; the match to TRBD1 covers 9 bases. The V and J ends lost 5 bases and 1 base, in that order; junction bases with no gene match: 8. Germline CDR1 SGHAT, CDR2 FQNNGV. CDR3 length: 16 amino acids. The CDR3 DNA reads as TGTGCCAGCAGCAGGGGACAGGGATATGCGAACACTGAAGCTTTCTTT. It is translated as CASSRGQGYANTEAFF.

The chain uses TRBV15 and TRBJ1-1; TRBD1 aligns across 7 bases. CDR3 length: 16 residues. CDR1 is LNHNV and CDR2 is YYDKDF in the germline V gene (reference sequence). The trim removed 5 bases at V and 1 base at J, leaving 10 bases unmatched. CDR3 nucleotide sequence: TGTGCCACCAGCTTAACAGGGGCCCTGAGGAACACTGAAGCTTTCTTT. It is translated as CATSLTGALRNTEAFF.

The chain carries TRBV3-1 (or the pseudogene TRBV3-2) and TRBJ1-5, with 9 bases matching TRBD1. Germline V gives CDR1 LGHDT, CDR2 YNNKEL (reference sequence). The ends lost 4 bases at V and 8 bases at J; junction bases unmatched: 9. There are 15 residues in the CDR3. The DNA of the CDR3 is TGTGCCAGCAGCCTTTGGGCGGACAGGGGAAAGCCCCAGCATTTT. Its translation is CASSLWADRGKPQHF.

This chain connects TRBV4-2 to TRBJ2-1; 10 bases line up with TRBD2. The CDR3 has 17 residues. Germline V gene data show CDR1 as LGHNA and CDR2 as YNFKEQ. After removal of 8 bases from V and 0 bases from J, the junction contained 10 bases not matched to a gene. The CDR3 nucleotides are TGTGCCAGCGAAGGGAGCGGGGGGGCTTTCTCCTACAATGAGCAGTTCTTC. Translating it yields CASEGSGGAFSYNEQFF.

The J gene is TRBJ2-7, the V gene TRBV7-2; D possibly corresponds to TRBD1 (6 bases). With 4 bases removed from V and 3 bases from J, the gap between germline ends came to 7 bases. Germline V CDR1 and CDR2: SGHTA, FQGNSA. The CDR3 length is 12 residues. The CDR3 region is CASSWGHYEQYF. DNA for the CDR3: TGTGCCAGCAGCTGGGGACACTACGAGCAGTACTTC.

Comments on this clone: The sample has other DNA sequences that encode this CDR3 too. The chain has TRBV7-2 and TRBJ2-1; 13 bases line up with TRBD2. V lost 5 bases to trimming and J lost 4 bases; unmatched junction nucleotides: 2. CDR1 and CDR2 from the germline V gene are SGHTA and FQGNSA. The CDR3 loop spans 15 amino acids. CDR3: CASSRTSGGYNEQFF. The DNA for the CDR3 is TGTGCCAGCAGCCGGACTAGCGGGGGATACAATGAGCAGTTCTTC.

The chain combines TRBV5-1 with TRBJ2-1, with 11 bases aligning to TRBD2. Trimming cost V 2 bases and J 7 bases; bases outside gene matches: 5. The CDR3 covers 15 residues. CDR1 is SGHRS and CDR2 is YFSETQ in the germline V gene. The DNA of the CDR3 is TGCGCCAGCAGCTTTAGCGGGGGGGCTTGGAATGAGCAGTTCTTC. Residues: CASSFSGGAWNEQFF.

This chain connects TRBV4-1 to TRBJ2-7, with 8 bases identical to TRBD2. This CDR3 comprises 15 residues. V shed 1 base and J 3 bases; nucleotides not matched to a gene: 5. Germline V lookup: CDR1 MGHRA, CDR2 YSYEKL. For the CDR3, the DNA is TGCGCCAGCAGCCAAGGTAGCGGGGTAGACTACGAGCAGTACTTC. This encodes CASSQGSGVDYEQYF.

The V and J genes are TRBV29-1 and TRBJ2-7; 8 bases match TRBD2. V was clipped by 7 bases and J by 3 bases; unmatched bases: 11. Germline assignment: CDR1 SQVTM and CDR2 ANQGSEA. The CDR3 consists of 14 residues. CDR3 sequence reads: CSASSGGGLYEQYF. The DNA for the CDR3 is TGCAGCGCCTCTTCGGGAGGGGGGCTCTACGAGCAGTACTTC.

A single count supports this clone. This specimen includes other DNA sequences encoding the same CDR3. The V gene is TRBV27, the J gene TRBJ1-2; 10 nucleotides agree with TRBD1. The CDR3 runs to 13 residues. V shed 4 bases and J 7 bases; nucleotides not matched to a gene: 3. CDR1 is MNHEY and CDR2 is SMNVEV in the germline V gene (reference sequence). CDR3 protein: CASSSTGGGGYTF. CDR3 bases: TGTGCCAGCAGTTCGACAGGGGGCGGTGGCTACACCTTC.

In DNA, the CDR3 is TGTGCCAGCAGACCAGACAGAGGAAACTATGGCTACACCTTC. Residues: CASRPDRGNYGYTF. The gene calls are TRBV7-9 and TRBJ1-2; D is perhaps TRBD1 (5 bases). V was clipped by 6 bases and J by 2 bases, with 13 bases between them. This CDR3 spans 14 amino acids. Germline-derived CDR1 and CDR2 are SEHNR and FQNEAQ (reference sequence).

The chain has TRBV5-1 and TRBJ1-2, with 9 bases identical to TRBD1. The germline V gene encodes CDR1 SGHRS and CDR2 YFSETQ. There are 15 residues in the CDR3. V dropped 4 bases and J dropped 6; count of bases not matched to a gene: 10. In DNA, the CDR3 is TGCGCCAGCAGCGTAAACAGGGGGCGCGAAGATGGCTACACCTTC. This encodes CASSVNRGREDGYTF.

This chain connects TRBV10-2 to TRBJ1-6; TRBD1 is a possible D gene (6 bases). Germline-derived CDR1 and CDR2 are WSHSY and SAAADI. CDR3 length: 15 residues. The V end lost 8 bases, the J end lost 6 bases, and 17 bases lay between the germline ends. As DNA, the CDR3 is TGCGCCAGCGCGGCCAGGGGTTTAGGTAATTCACCCCTCCACTTT. This gives the protein CASAARGLGNSPLHF.

The chain couples TRBV27 to TRBJ2-6; TRBD1 matches at 9 bases. Germline CDR1 is MNHEY and CDR2 is SMNVEV (reference sequence). The CDR3 spans 14 residues. V shed 3 bases, J shed 16 bases, and the junction held 10 bases outside the gene matches. The CDR3 here is CASSFGQGQSFLTF. The CDR3 DNA sequence: TGTGCCAGCAGTTTTGGACAGGGGCAAAGCTTTCTGACTTTC.

The chain couples TRBV30 to TRBJ2-5, with TRBD2 identical over 8 bases. The CDR3 loop spans 19 amino acids. Germline assignment: CDR1 GTSNPN and CDR2 SVGIG (reference sequence). The V gene end was trimmed by 1 base and the J gene end by 1 base; junction bases not matched to a gene: 17. CDR3 residues: CAWSGSLSLWRGVQETQYF. In DNA, the CDR3 is TGTGCCTGGAGTGGCAGTCTCTCTCTATGGCGGGGGGTCCAAGAGACCCAGTACTTC.

The V call is TRBV9, the J call TRBJ2-5; TRBD1 agrees at 7 bases. Losses at the gene ends were 4 bases for V and 5 bases for J; bases not matched to a gene: 11. This CDR3 has 15 amino acids. In germline, CDR1 is SGDLS, CDR2 YYNGEE. This chain's CDR3 is CASSSPGTDGETQYF. The CDR3 DNA sequence: TGTGCCAGCAGCTCCCCCGGGACAGATGGGGAGACCCAGTACTTC.

The V and J genes are TRBV6-5 and TRBJ1-1; a weak D match, TRBD1 (5 bases). V lost 3 bases and J 9 bases, leaving 14 bases between the germline ends. CDR1 is MNHEY, CDR2 SVGAGI, per germline. This CDR3 is built from 13 residues. Here the CDR3 reads CASSYTPDSQAFF. In nucleotides, the CDR3 is TGTGCCAGCAGTTATACCCCCGACAGCCAAGCTTTCTTT.

The V call is TRBV6-5, the J call TRBJ1-2; D uncertain. CDR1 and CDR2 (germline): MNHEY, SVGAGI. Trimming removed 5 bases at V and 7 bases at J, with 17 bases between. There are 14 residues in the CDR3. CDR3 DNA sequence: TGTGCCAGCAGTCCCGAACCAGAAGGCGGTGGCTACACCTTC. Translation: CASSPEPEGGGYTF.

V and J are TRBV10-3 and TRBJ1-2; possibly TRBD1 for D (6 bases). Germline V gives CDR1 ENHRY, CDR2 SYGVKD. Trimming removed 3 bases at V and 6 bases at J, with 14 bases between. The CDR3 extends over 14 amino acids. The CDR3 reads CAISEDSTGHGYTF. The CDR3 coding sequence is TGTGCCATCAGTGAAGACTCAACAGGGCATGGCTACACCTTC.

The V and J genes are TRBV7-2 and TRBJ1-3; unclear D gene. The ends were cut back, 5 bases at V and 3 bases at J, with 26 bases in the middle. The germline V gene has CDR1 SGHTA and CDR2 FQGNSA. The CDR3 runs to 19 residues. The CDR3 DNA follows: TGTGCCAGCAGCCTTTCGTTGGATCGGGTACACCACTTTGGAAACACCATATATTTT. Encoded protein: CASSLSLDRVHHFGNTIYF.

The chain combines TRBV27 with TRBJ1-1; 10 bases are shared with TRBD1. Looked up from germline, CDR1 is MNHEY and CDR2 is SMNVEV (reference sequence). CDR3 length: 15 amino acids. V lost 6 bases to trimming and J lost 4 bases; unmatched junction nucleotides: 8. The CDR3 DNA reads as TGTGCCAGCAGACACCGGACAGGGGGGGGCACTGAAGCTTTCTTT. It encodes CASRHRTGGGTEAFF.

This clone was recorded once. This chain links TRBV6-5 with TRBJ1-5; D remains ambiguous. Germline lookup yields CDR1 MNHEY and CDR2 SVGAGI. This CDR3 contains 15 residues. V was cut by 0 bases and J by 4 bases, with 10 bases left in between. This chain's CDR3 is CASSYSIIQNQPQHF. The CDR3 DNA sequence: TGTGCCAGCAGTTACTCGATAATACAGAATCAGCCCCAGCATTTT.

V usage is TRBV27 and J usage is TRBJ2-2; 7 nucleotides agree with TRBD1. Germline CDR1 MNHEY, CDR2 SMNVEV (reference sequence). The CDR3 consists of 17 residues. The J segment lost 6 bases and the V segment lost 8 bases, leaving 18 bases of the junction unmatched. This chain's CDR3 is CASGFGGSTGTPGELFF. The DNA of the CDR3 is TGTGCCAGCGGATTTGGGGGATCGACAGGGACACCCGGGGAGCTGTTTTTT.

The J gene is TRBJ2-7, the V gene TRBV27; 10 bases match TRBD2. The germline CDR1 and CDR2 sequences are MNHEY and SMNVEV (reference sequence). Trimming cost V 1 base and J 5 bases; bases outside gene matches: 17. The CDR3 runs to 19 residues. CDR3 DNA sequence: TGTGCCAGCAGTTTATTCCTTGAGGGGCTAGCGGGGGTAGGGGACGAGCAGTACTTC. It yields the protein CASSLFLEGLAGVGDEQYF.

A few counts support this clone. CDR3 residues: CASSPTPRFAGTASYEQYF. The CDR3 DNA reads TGTGCCAGCTCACCAACCCCCCGGTTTGCCGGGACAGCATCCTACGAGCAGTACTTC. This chain uses TRBV18 with TRBJ2-7, with 7 nucleotides matching TRBD1. With 2 bases clipped from V and 1 base from J, the junction kept 17 bases outside the gene matches. Germline V CDR1 and CDR2: KGHSH, LQKENI. This CDR3 has 19 residues.